This note documents a single T cell receptor (beta chain) sequence. Its antigen has not been determined. Base qualities are not at hand, and no much larger clone is one base apart. The collaborating institutions used their own protocols to collect whole blood in K2EDTA tubes. For TCRbeta analysis, collaborators shipped samples in one of three forms: frozen whole blood, isolated PBMCs, or DNA extracted from either of those sample types. The CDR3 goes from the cysteine to the phenylalanine over 12 residues. Kept here is only the CDR3 DNA, which spans 36 bases and is read in frame from base 1. Deletion took 8 bases off V and 5 bases off J, with a span of 10 bases between the germline ends. The germline V gene (reference sequence) yields LNHNV for CDR1 and YYDKDF for CDR2. This record comes from a study of blood T cell repertoires in COVID-19 (dated by TCRdb to 2020 to 2022). The study in broad terms: Samples covering the acute and convalescent phases of COVID-19 were provided by collaborators in the United States, Italy and Spain. The dataset comprised deeply sampled blood TCRbeta repertoires from subjects exposed to, actively infected with, or recovered from COVID-19. The repertoires were released in a freely available public database meant as a resource for research on the immune response to SARS-CoV-2. The material from the prospective study consisted of cDNA or gDNA derived from T cells, B-cell-depleted T cells, or PBMCs. The sample metadata nearly always contained a de-identified subject ID, COVID-19 status, age in years and sex. Where available, HLA class I and class II types were taken from metadata supplied by the sample provider and were not determined by assay-based typing. Samples were obtained from the ongoing ImmuneRACE study (first 160 participants) and from 1,200 or so subjects provided by 6 global collaborators.

General findings and caveats noted by the study authors: How much clinical and demographic metadata was included differed by source and by participant, and the metadata was provided uncurated.

TCRbeta CDR3 regions were amplified from genomic DNA using the immunoSEQ Assay, a bias-controlled multiplex PCR. Processing in the source paper ran as follows. Within the assay, amplification of reference gene primers was used to estimate how many nucleated cells each sample contained. Sequence reads were collapsed and filtered to measure the absolute abundance of every unique TCRbeta CDR3 rearrangement. Productive Simpson clonality was computed per sample as the square root of Simpson's diversity index over productive rearrangements. TCRdb took over this immuneACCESS table, retaining in-frame rearrangements with V and J assigned. Such tables are incomplete; in checked studies, under half of the missing clones stem from an unresolved V gene, and the remainder is unexplained. The DNA gave D and trimming, while V, J and clone size come from that table. The table for this sample lists some 39,000 clones; roughly 90% of them were counted only once. The leading ten clones occupy roughly 5.2% of the sample.

Rearrangement joined TRBV15 to TRBJ2-1, and possibly TRBD1, on 5 matching bases. This sequence originates from a human donor in a cohort sampled during active COVID-19. Sequencing was performed on peripheral blood. The CDR3 region: CATAGNNNEQFF. The DNA sequence is given as TGTGCCACCGCAGGGAATAACAATGAGCAGTTCTTC.